Presented here are 27 T cell receptor beta chains from one specimen sequenced in a study of blood T cell repertoires in COVID-19. Measured with immunoSEQ multiplex PCR; TCRdb has only the in-frame clones, and not every one. This table holds approximately 80,000 clones, 70% to 90% found once. Sequencing input: peripheral blood. The receptors derive from a man between 35 and 55 years old with acute or convalescent COVID-19.

This chain joins TRBV5-8 and TRBJ1-2; TRBD1 might be the D (6 bases). The V end was cut by 4 bases, the J end by 5 bases, with 12 bases between. There are 13 residues in the CDR3. The germline gives CDR1 SGHTS, CDR2 YDEGEE. The CDR3 DNA is TGTGCCAGCAGCCAAGAGGGGGTTTATGGCTACACCTTC. Translating gives CASSQEGVYGYTF. Complete variable domain (other parts from reference TRBV5-8 and TRBJ1-2): EAGVTQSPTHLIKTRGQQATLRCSPISGHTSVYWYQQALGLGLQFLLWYDEGEERNRGNFPPRFSGRQFPNYSSELNVNALELEDSALYLCASSQEGVYGYTFGSGTRLTVV.

The chain carries TRBV7-2 and TRBJ1-1; D is perhaps TRBD1 (6 bases). The CDR3 runs to 14 residues. CDR1 is SGHTA, CDR2 FQGNSA, per germline. With 5 bases removed from V and 4 bases from J, the gap between germline ends came to 14 bases. CDR3 loop: CASSATGTVTEAFF. The CDR3 nucleotides are TGTGCCAGCAGCGCTACAGGGACCGTCACTGAAGCTTTCTTT.

The rearrangement joins TRBV5-1 to TRBJ2-1, with 11 nucleotides matching TRBD1. V lost 2 bases, J lost 4 bases, and 2 bases stayed unmatched. The CDR3 runs to 15 residues. CDR1 and CDR2 from the germline V gene are SGHRS and YFSETQ. The DNA for the CDR3 is TGCGCCAGCAGCTTTAGGGACAGGGGGTACAATGAGCAGTTCTTC. Translated: CASSFRDRGYNEQFF.

The rearrangement joins TRBV6-5 to TRBJ2-1, with D possibly TRBD2 on 6 matching bases. The CDR3 runs 14 residues. Trimming shortened V by 7 bases and J by 0 bases, and 10 bases separated the two germline ends. Germline V gene lookup returns CDR1 MNHEY and CDR2 SVGAGI. In DNA, the CDR3 is TGTGCCAGCACCGGGGACTCCTCCTACAATGAGCAGTTCTTC. The encoded protein is CASTGDSSYNEQFF.

The rearrangement links TRBV19 to TRBJ1-1, with D possibly TRBD1 on 5 matching bases. CDR3 size: 13 residues. The ends were cut back, 7 bases at V and 1 base at J, with 10 bases in the middle. Germline loops: CDR1 LNHDA, CDR2 SQIVND (reference sequence). The CDR3 loop reads CASTYTGNTEAFF. CDR3 coding DNA: TGTGCCAGTACGTACACAGGGAACACTGAAGCTTTCTTT.

The chain combines TRBV12-3 or TRBV12-4 with TRBJ2-1; TRBD2 might be the D (5 bases). Trimming left V 11 bases short and J 7 bases short, with 12 bases between. The CDR3 consists of 11 residues. CDR3 region: CAQLRGNEQFF. The CDR3 DNA reads TGTGCCCAGCTCCGGGGAAATGAGCAGTTCTTC.

The J gene is TRBJ2-3, the V gene TRBV6-2 or TRBV6-3; maybe TRBD1 (6 bases). CDR3 length equals 16 residues. Germline values: CDR1 MNHEY, CDR2 SVGEGT. Trimming took 2 bases from V and 2 from J, leaving 14 bases between them. The CDR3 coding sequence is TGTGCCAGCAGTTACCGACAGGCAGGAGTCACAGATACGCAGTATTTT. It yields the protein CASSYRQAGVTDTQYF.

V gene TRBV5-1 combines with J gene TRBJ2-7; TRBD1 matches at 8 bases. This CDR3 has 14 residues. J gave up 5 bases and V 0 bases, and 4 bases lay outside the gene matches. Per germline, CDR1 SGHRS and CDR2 YFSETQ. CDR3 region: CASSLEAGGDEQYF. Written as DNA, the CDR3 is TGCGCCAGCAGCTTGGAGGCAGGGGGCGACGAGCAGTACTTC.

This chain links TRBV19 with TRBJ1-2; D perhaps matches TRBD1 (5 bases). The CDR3 loop spans 15 amino acids. Between the trimmed V and J ends, which lost 8 bases and 0 bases, there was a span of 16 bases. CDR1 and CDR2 (germline): LNHDA, SQIVND (reference sequence). The CDR3 nucleotides read TGTGCCAGTGGTAGTAGGGGTGAAGCTAACTATGGCTACACCTTC. This encodes CASGSRGEANYGYTF.

This chain joins TRBV5-8 and TRBJ2-1; 7 bases map to TRBD2. The germline CDR1 and CDR2 sequences are SGHTS and YDEGEE. The V segment lost 1 base and the J segment 9 bases; nucleotides outside the gene matches: 4. The length of the CDR3 is 13 residues. Here the CDR3 reads CASSLRLAGEQFF. For the CDR3, the DNA is TGTGCCAGCAGCTTGAGACTAGCTGGTGAGCAGTTCTTC. The entire variable domain, with the rest obtained from reference TRBV5-8 and TRBJ2-1, is as follows: EAGVTQSPTHLIKTRGQQATLRCSPISGHTSVYWYQQALGLGLQFLLWYDEGEERNRGNFPPRFSGRQFPNYSSELNVNALELEDSALYLCASSLRLAGEQFFGPGTRLTVL.

The rearrangement joins TRBV6-5 to TRBJ1-4, with a tentative D call TRBD1 (5 bases). The CDR3 contains 14 residues. V gave up 7 bases and J gave up 3 bases, with 12 bases separating them. The germline gives CDR1 MNHEY, CDR2 SVGAGI. The CDR3 sequence: CASKLGESNEKLFF. The CDR3 DNA sequence: TGTGCCAGCAAGCTAGGGGAATCTAATGAAAAACTGTTTTTT.

This chain joins TRBV7-3 and TRBJ2-1; tentatively, D is TRBD2 (6 bases). Germline-derived CDR1 and CDR2 are SGHTA and FQGTGA. Deletions cut 1 base from V and 4 bases from J, with 14 bases between. The CDR3 length is 16 residues. The CDR3 protein is CASSLNGGTRYNEQFF. The CDR3 region has the DNA TGTGCCAGCAGCTTAAATGGGGGGACGAGATACAATGAGCAGTTCTTC.

The chain uses TRBV3-1 (or the pseudogene TRBV3-2) and TRBJ2-5; 8 bases align to TRBD1. V gave up 4 bases and J gave up 1 base; unmatched junction bases: 11. The length of the CDR3 is 17 residues. Germline CDR1 is LGHDT and CDR2 is YNNKEL (reference sequence). The CDR3, as DNA: TGTGCCAGCAGCCCGAGTCCCGGGACAGGAGGCCAAGAGACCCAGTACTTC. Translated: CASSPSPGTGGQETQYF.

The chain joins TRBV2 to TRBJ1-1; a weak D match, TRBD1 (6 bases). CDR3 length: 13 residues. CDR1 is SNHLY and CDR2 is FYNNEI in the germline V gene. Trimming cost V 6 bases and J 5 bases, with 13 bases left between them. This chain's CDR3 is CASRPQGDTEAFF. The CDR3 DNA reads as TGTGCCAGCAGGCCACAGGGAGATACTGAAGCTTTCTTT. Filled out from reference TRBV2 and TRBJ1-1, the complete variable domain reads EPEVTQTPSHQVTQMGQEVILRCVPISNHLYFYWYRQILGQKVEFLVSFYNNEISEKSEIFDDQFSVERPDGSNFTLKIRSTKLEDSAMYFCASRPQGDTEAFFGQGTRLTVV.

The chain has TRBV5-4 and TRBJ2-1; tentative D call: TRBD1 (6 bases). The V and J ends lost 1 base and 8 bases respectively, with 10 bases between them. The CDR3 runs to 13 residues. Per the germline V gene, CDR1 is SGHNT and CDR2 is YYREEE (reference sequence). In nucleotides, the CDR3 is TGTGCCAGCAGCTTGACAGGGTTTGATGAGCAGTTCTTC. Amino acid sequence: CASSLTGFDEQFF.

The rearrangement joins TRBV19 to TRBJ2-2; 9 bases are shared with TRBD2. Germline values: CDR1 LNHDA, CDR2 SQIVND (reference sequence). This CDR3 is built from 15 residues. V lost 7 bases and J lost 1; bases outside the gene matches: 4. The CDR3 coding sequence is TGTGCCAGTAAGGAACTAGCGGGGAACACCGGGGAGCTGTTTTTT. It codes for CASKELAGNTGELFF.

J is TRBJ2-2 and V is TRBV5-4; 14 nucleotides align to TRBD2. This CDR3 has 19 residues. Germline loops: CDR1 SGHNT, CDR2 YYREEE (reference sequence). Trimming removed 0 bases from V and 7 bases from J; junction bases left unmatched: 11. The CDR3 bases are TGTGCCAGCAGCTTGGGTGCTCCTGGACTAGCGGGAGGAATCGGGGAGCTGTTTTTT. It encodes CASSLGAPGLAGGIGELFF.

In DNA, the CDR3 is TGTGCCAGCAGCTTACGGTTTGGGGGCGTCGTCTATGGCTACACCTTC. Encoded protein: CASSLRFGGVVYGYTF. The chain is built from TRBV7-2 and TRBJ1-2; D is perhaps TRBD1 (6 bases). Germline CDR1 and CDR2: SGHTA and FQGNSA. CDR3 size: 16 residues. Between the trimmed V and J ends, which lost 2 bases and 4 bases, there was a span of 17 bases.

The chain recombines TRBV19 with TRBJ1-4; weak D call: TRBD1 (5 bases). V lost 1 base, J lost 8 bases, and 14 bases lay in between. There are 15 residues in the CDR3. The germline CDR1 and CDR2 sequences are LNHDA and SQIVND (reference sequence). The CDR3 sequence is CASSIVSGTREKLFF. CDR3 coding DNA: TGTGCCAGTAGTATAGTTTCGGGGACTAGGGAAAAACTGTTTTTT.

V usage is TRBV19 and J usage is TRBJ2-1; perhaps TRBD2 as D (6 bases). This CDR3 is built from 18 residues. The V end was cut by 3 bases, the J end by 1 base, with 19 bases between. The germline V gene encodes CDR1 LNHDA and CDR2 SQIVND (reference sequence). The CDR3 loop reads CASSINRGSGVSYNEQFF. The CDR3 coding sequence is TGTGCCAGTAGTATTAATAGGGGTAGCGGTGTATCCTACAATGAGCAGTTCTTC.

CDR3 sequence reads: CASSQERGVIQETQYF. The CDR3, as DNA: TGTGCCAGCAGCCAAGAACGGGGGGTTATCCAAGAGACCCAGTACTTC. The chain employs TRBV3-1 (or the pseudogene TRBV3-2) and TRBJ2-5; TRBD2 agrees at 7 bases. V shed 0 bases and J 1 base; nucleotides not matched to a gene: 5. This CDR3 spans 16 amino acids. Per the germline V gene, CDR1 is LGHDT and CDR2 is YNNKEL (reference sequence).

This clone was seen more than once but under ten times. The rearrangement uses TRBV29-1 and TRBJ1-1; 8 positions match TRBD1. After removal of 6 bases from V and 4 bases from J, the junction contained 4 bases not matched to a gene. The CDR3 contains 12 residues. Germline V gene lookup returns CDR1 SQVTM and CDR2 ANQGSEA. This CDR3 reads CSVRQGSTEAFF. CDR3 nucleotides: TGCAGCGTCCGACAGGGGTCCACTGAAGCTTTCTTT.

Of note for this clone: This sample includes further DNA sequences coding for the same CDR3. The chain links TRBV11-3 to TRBJ2-1; tentatively, D is TRBD1 (5 bases). The CDR3 runs 13 residues. Trimming took off 2 bases at V and 6 bases at J, with 8 bases between the two ends. Germline assignment: CDR1 SGHNT and CDR2 YENEEA. The CDR3: CASSLQGTNEQFF. The CDR3 region has the DNA TGTGCCAGCAGCTTACAGGGTACCAATGAGCAGTTCTTC. The full variable domain, rest sourced from reference TRBV11-3 and TRBJ2-1, is EAGVVQSPRYKIIEKKQPVAFWCNPISGHNTLYWYLQNLGQGPELLIRYENEEAVDDSQLPKDRFSAERLKGVDSTLKIQPAELGDSAVYLCASSLQGTNEQFFGPGTRLTVL.

The chain employs TRBV11-2 and TRBJ2-3, with 11 bases fitting TRBD2. Trimming cost V 4 bases and J 4 bases; bases outside gene matches: 4. Per germline, CDR1 SGHAT and CDR2 FQNNGV. CDR3 length equals 15 residues. DNA of the CDR3: TGTGCCAGCAGCTACCAGACTAGCGGGGCAGATACGCAGTATTTT. Its translation is CASSYQTSGADTQYF.

The rearrangement links TRBV3-1 (or the pseudogene TRBV3-2) to TRBJ2-3; TRBD2 aligns across 8 bases. Looked up from germline, CDR1 is LGHDT and CDR2 is YNNKEL (reference sequence). The CDR3 extends over 17 amino acids. J gave up 3 bases and V 0 bases, and 8 bases lay outside the gene matches. The CDR3 region has the DNA TGTGCCAGCAGCCAAGACGGGCTAGCGGGCTCAACAGATACGCAGTATTTT. This gives the protein CASSQDGLAGSTDTQYF.

CDR3 bases: TGCGCCAGCAGCCTACCGGGAATTAATGAAAAACTGTTTTTT. Amino acids: CASSLPGINEKLFF. The chain links TRBV5-1 to TRBJ1-4; D is uncertain. The CDR3 consists of 14 residues. Trimming stripped 4 bases from V and 4 bases from J, with 11 bases between. Germline values: CDR1 SGHRS, CDR2 YFSETQ.

The CDR3: CASSYHPRTAGNEQFF. The CDR3 nucleotides read TGTGCCAGCAGTTACCACCCCCGAACCGCGGGTAATGAGCAGTTCTTC. This sequence joins TRBV6-2 or TRBV6-3 and TRBJ2-1; tentatively, D is TRBD2 (5 bases). This CDR3 comprises 16 residues. CDR1 MNHEY and CDR2 SVGEGT come from the germline V gene. The ends were cut back, 2 bases at V and 7 bases at J, with 18 bases in the middle.